The source of this T cell receptor (beta chain) is a study of T cell repertoires in cytomegalovirus infection. TCRdb re-derived calls from the reads in MiXCR, one entry per CDR3 protein. The data contain almost 550,000 distinct CDR3 sequences, about 15% of them singletons. The germline CDR1 and CDR2 sequences are ENHRY and SYGVKD. V dropped 5 bases and J dropped 5 bases, with 22 bases sitting between them. The CDR3 has 16 amino acids. The sequenced sample consisted of CD8+ T cells from PBMCs. The source of this sequence is a human donor in good health (CMV status not recorded). Some clones in this sample may be carry-over from other donors' samples. This chain uses TRBV10-3 with TRBJ2-7, with TRBD2 as a possible D gene (6 bases). DNA for the CDR3: TGTGCCATCAGTCCTACGAGGGAACGCCGGGGGAACGAGCAGTACTTC. Protein: CAISPTRERRGNEQYF.